The entry below gives a single T cell receptor beta chain sequence along with its context. The read halts 3 residues ahead of the CDR3 end, with the missing end drawn from the germline J gene. Germline assignment: CDR1 SGHVS and CDR2 FQNEAQ. The CDR3 totals 15 residues. The ends were cut back, 5 bases at V and 4 bases at J, with 17 bases in the middle. Each participant carried one incident cervical HPV16 infection only. Here immunoSEQ multiplex PCR was the method, and the copy in TCRdb shows in-frame clones only, minus some. The table lists 25,000 to 35,000 clones, with 6.8% in the top ten. This entry comes from a study of T cells in women clearing cervical HPV infection.

Sequencing input: blood buffy coat. The chain links TRBV7-8 to TRBJ1-1, with D perhaps matching TRBD1 (5 bases). This TCR derives from a woman aged 18-70 years with a cervical HPV16 infection that either progressed to CIN3+ or cleared (not recorded which). CDR3 bases read: TGTGCCAGCAGCCCACGGGCGGGGGTCGTCACTGAA. Residues: CASSPRAGVVTE. The full-length CDR3 reads as CASSPRAGVVTEAFF. Filled out from reference TRBV7-8 and TRBJ1-1, the complete variable domain reads GAGVSQSPRYKVAKRGQDVALRCDPISGHVSLFWYQQALGQGPEFLTYFQNEAQLDKSGLPSDRFFAERPEGSVSTLKIQRTQQEDSAVYLCASSPRAGVVTEAFFGQGTRLTVV.